Sequencing of this TCR beta chain was carried out in a study of spatial heterogeneity in lung cancer. Study-level information: Compared with alpha-chain sequences, beta-chain sequences were consistently detected in greater numbers.

Regarding time point: sample taken at primary tumor resection. Without sorting, whole RNA was sequenced from tumor, nontumor lung or frozen PBMC. The 60 to 90 donors had untreated early-stage non-small cell lung cancer. The presence of a unique molecular identifier marked each TCR cDNA molecule. TCRdb processed the 5' RACE reads anew with MiXCR; each CDR3 protein has one entry. The sample consists of roughly 48,000 distinct CDR3 sequences, about 5.8% of them appearing once. Germline-derived CDR1 and CDR2 are SGHVS and FQNEAQ. The CDR3 consists of 15 residues. J was trimmed by 2 bases and V by 1 base; bases with no gene match: 3. This clonotype appeared many times.

This clonotype originated in a male donor with early-stage non-small cell lung cancer. V usage is TRBV7-8 and J usage is TRBJ2-3; 7 bases map to TRBD2. The sample was PBMCs, taken at surgery. CDR3 protein: CASSLGLAVTDTQYF. The CDR3 region has the DNA TGTGCCAGCAGCTTAGGGCTAGCGGTCACAGATACGCAGTATTTT.